This T cell receptor beta chain is drawn from a study of blood T cell repertoires in COVID-19. Across the whole study: The United States, Italy and Spain provided the acute and convalescent COVID-19 samples.

The CDR3 runs to 15 residues. In the authors' methods: By means of reference gene primer amplification, nucleated cell counts were estimated. The assay was immunoSEQ multiplex PCR, and TCRdb's table has in-frame clones only and misses some. V, J and clone size reflect that table, while D and trimming were determined from the DNA. In the table there are 70,000 to 100,000 clones, 82% of which are singletons. This TCR came from a man aged 50 to 59 with active or convalescent COVID-19. This rearrangement joins TRBV21-1 to TRBJ2-7; TRBD1 is taken as the D call from the table, unchecked against the DNA. TRBV21-1 is described as a pseudogene. What was sequenced was peripheral blood. CDR3 in DNA: TGTGCCAGCAGACCCACCGGGACAAGACCCTACGAGCAGTACTTC. Protein product: CASRPTGTRPYEQYF.